The source of this TCR beta chain is a study of beta chain features in type 1 diabetes (dated by TCRdb to about 2018). About the full investigation: Patients and healthy donors did not differ in mean age, gender distribution, total cell number or subset yield. Regulatory and stem cell-like memory subsets were isolated from only 8 patients and about eight healthy donors, whereas naive and central memory subsets came from all 30 or so donors. The study compared the TCRB repertoires of sorted circulating CD4+ T cell subsets in recently diagnosed type 1 diabetes patients with those in matched healthy donors. A total of approximately 110,000,000 sorted cells were examined across all samples, and a strong correlation was observed between cell number per subset and RNA yield. Beyond this particular receptor, the publication reports: Naive, central memory and regulatory TCRB repertoires appeared to be more alike among patients than among healthy donors. At VDJ recombination sites, type 1 diabetes patients had fewer insertions and more deleted nucleotides, which implies abnormalities in thymic rearrangement. Shorter templates might be favored by PCR, yet because patient and control samples were amplified and corrected together, any such skew would affect both groups equally. Only small numbers of individuals were included in the HLA sub-analyses, which left unresolved whether HLA type had any influence on TCRB rearrangement. A moderate but significant shortening of TCRB CDR3 length was observed in type 1 diabetes patients in all four CD4+ subsets. Because cDNA was sequenced instead of genomic DNA, activated cells with high expression could be over-represented, although the groups did not differ in activation or CD3 levels.

All of the isolated RNA was reverse transcribed with the High Capacity cDNA Reverse Transcription Kit, so expressed TCRB transcripts were sequenced. Deep immunoSEQ sequencing was applied to naive, central memory and regulatory T cell samples, giving an average of about 3.4 million total reads per sample. Sorted cells were lysed in RLT buffer and RNA was extracted with DNase-treated RNeasy Micro or Mini kits, depending on cell number. Each cell subset was processed on its own to prevent cross-contamination, while patient and healthy donor samples were processed together. Using the immunoSEQ multiplex PCR, TCRB sequences were amplified from cDNA into 87-bp fragments spanning the CDR3 region. Amplicons were sequenced on the Illumina HiSeq platform. Processing in the source paper ran as follows. PCR bias was computationally corrected using synthetic template baselines, reads within Hamming distance 2 were collapsed, and singletons that could not be merged were discarded. Reads were aligned against IMGT so that V, D and J genes, CDR3 length and insertions or deletions at six rearrangement sites could be assigned. Within each subset, clonotype counts were normalized to sorted cell number, after which true diversity and Gini coefficients were computed with the tcR R package. Repertoire sharing was quantified using the overlap coefficient calculated on TCRB nucleotide sequences. Out-of-frame TCRB sequences from naive cells were analyzed as a proxy for the pre-selection repertoire. As stored in TCRdb, this immuneACCESS dataset retains in-frame rearrangements with V and J assigned. A fraction of the clones does not appear; measured against another copy, unresolved V genes explain less than half of the discrepancy, and the remainder lacks a known reason. Clone size and V and J calls were adopted from that table, with D and trimming inferred from the DNA. The sample table records more than 550,000 clones; over 12% of these occur just once. The ten largest make up roughly 0.04% of the sample.

In its sample, this clone was seen a few times. The target of this receptor is not known. No much larger clone is present one base from it, and per-base qualities are unavailable. From each donor, a single peripheral blood sample of 100 to 150 mL on average was drawn into heparinised tubes. Using a panel that included CD45RO, CCR7, CD25, CD127, CD95 and CD27, naive, central memory, regulatory and stem cell-like memory CD4+ T cells were sorted on a BD FACSAria II. All sorted populations exceeded 95% purity. Right away, PBMCs were isolated by Lymphoprep density gradient centrifugation and were stained directly, with no culture step. So that batch effects would be minimized, each experiment stained and sorted samples in pairs, pairing one healthy donor with one patient. Trimming takes 7 bases from V and 3 bases from J, and the germline ends sit 7 bases apart. Spanning cysteine to phenylalanine, the CDR3 consists of 12 amino acids. Only the CDR3 DNA is retained, 36 bases long and in frame from the first base. For CDR1 and CDR2, the germline V gene lists ENHRY and SYGVKD.

The V and J genes are TRBV10-3 and TRBJ2-1; 5 matching bases give a weak D call of TRBD2. This clonotype originated in a man aged 18-30 years with type 1 diabetes. The sample consisted of naive CD4+ T cells from blood. Sample cell subset or site, as interpreted from the label and publication: true naive CD4+ T cells. The DNA sequence is given as TGTGCCATCACCACTAGCTACAATGAGCAGTTCTTC. Its protein reads: CAITTSYNEQFF.